This T cell receptor beta chain emerged from a study of blood T cell repertoires in COVID-19. As originally analysed: Cell counts per sample came from amplifying reference gene primers. The table came from immunoSEQ multiplex PCR; TCRdb's copy has only in-frame clones and leaves some out. V and J calls and clone size are copied from that table; D and trimming were computed from the DNA. The sample has about 94,000 clones, about 86% seen once; the top ten hold 13%. The sample holds one count of this clone. Trimming left V 3 bases short and J 2 bases short, with 11 bases between. Per germline, CDR1 SGDLS and CDR2 YYNGEE. This CDR3 has 15 residues.

The sequencing input was peripheral blood. This sequence joins TRBV9 and TRBJ2-2, with a tentative D call TRBD2 (6 bases). The receptor comes from a woman aged 60-70 years in a cohort sampled during active or convalescent COVID-19. The CDR3 DNA follows: TGTGCCAGCAGCGCCACTAGCACCAACACCGGGGAGCTGTTTTTT. Amino acid sequence: CASSATSTNTGELFF.